Listed here are 13 T cell receptor beta chains from one sample, sequenced in a study of shared clonotypes between healthy human individuals. Sequenced by immunoSEQ multiplex PCR; TCRdb stores in-frame clones only, minus some. This table has roughly 680,000 clones, just under 75% appearing once. Sequenced material: memory CD4+ T cells sorted from blood. Documented subset: CD45RA-negative fraction. These receptors originate from a woman aged 30 to 39 in good health.

The V call is TRBV7-9, the J call TRBJ1-1, with 9 bases fitting TRBD1. The V gene end was trimmed by 5 bases and the J gene end by 6 bases; junction bases not matched to a gene: 16. The length of the CDR3 is 17 residues. The germline V gene encodes CDR1 SEHNR and CDR2 FQNEAQ (reference sequence). The CDR3 spells CASSPHPLGQGPSEAFF. CDR3 in DNA: TGTGCCAGCAGCCCTCACCCCCTGGGACAGGGCCCCTCTGAAGCTTTCTTT.

The chain has TRBV14 and TRBJ1-4; perhaps TRBD1 as D (5 bases). CDR3 size: 20 residues. The V end lost 0 bases, the J end lost 3 bases, and 23 bases lay between the germline ends. Looked up from germline, CDR1 is SGHDN and CDR2 is FVKESK. In nucleotides, the CDR3 is TGTGCCAGCAGCCAAGAACATTCAGGACACCGGAAGGTAGCTAATGAAAAACTGTTTTTT. Translation: CASSQEHSGHRKVANEKLFF.

The V gene is TRBV18, the J gene TRBJ1-4; D not certain. CDR1 and CDR2 (germline): KGHSH, LQKENI. V was trimmed by 4 bases and J by 8 bases, leaving 8 bases between them. The CDR3 has 12 residues. CDR3 residues: CASSRTKEKLFF. CDR3 DNA: TGTGCCAGCTCACGTACGAAGGAAAAACTGTTTTTT.

V and J are TRBV2 and TRBJ1-4; D is undetermined. This CDR3 comprises 15 residues. The ends were cut back, 7 bases at V and 7 bases at J, with 19 bases in the middle. Germline values: CDR1 SNHLY, CDR2 FYNNEI. The CDR3 bases are TGTGCCAGCATGACCGACGGCCTAGCTGGTGAAAAACTGTTTTTT. Translating gives CASMTDGLAGEKLFF. Drawing the rest from reference TRBV2 and TRBJ1-4, the complete variable domain is EPEVTQTPSHQVTQMGQEVILRCVPISNHLYFYWYRQILGQKVEFLVSFYNNEISEKSEIFDDQFSVERPDGSNFTLKIRSTKLEDSAMYFCASMTDGLAGEKLFFGSGTQLSVL.

The rearrangement links TRBV21-1 to TRBJ2-6; the table's D gene call, TRBD1, was not cross checked with the DNA. TRBV21-1 is labeled a pseudogene. The CDR3 is 16 residues long. The CDR3 is CASSALTDTGANVLTF. The CDR3 DNA reads as TGTGCCAGCAGCGCTTTGACAGATACTGGGGCCAACGTCCTGACTTTC.

The chain combines TRBV5-4 with TRBJ1-3; tentative D call: TRBD1 (6 bases). The germline V gene has CDR1 SGHNT and CDR2 YYREEE (reference sequence). The V and J ends lost 4 bases and 0 bases respectively, with 14 bases between them. This CDR3 is built from 16 residues. The CDR3 DNA follows: TGTGCCAGCAGCCCGGGGAGGACAGTCTCTGGAAACACCATATATTTT. It specifies CASSPGRTVSGNTIYF.

The chain joins TRBV11-3 to TRBJ2-5, with a weak D call TRBD2 (6 bases). There are 15 residues in the CDR3. CDR1 is SGHNT and CDR2 is YENEEA in the germline V gene. Trimming took 1 base from V and 1 from J, leaving 10 bases between them. CDR3: CASSLGVGLQETQYF. The CDR3 DNA reads as TGTGCCAGCAGCTTAGGCGTGGGACTCCAAGAGACCCAGTACTTC. The variable domain in full, with the rest retrieved from reference TRBV11-3 and TRBJ2-5, is EAGVVQSPRYKIIEKKQPVAFWCNPISGHNTLYWYLQNLGQGPELLIRYENEEAVDDSQLPKDRFSAERLKGVDSTLKIQPAELGDSAVYLCASSLGVGLQETQYFGPGTRLLVL.

The gene calls are TRBV25-1 and TRBJ2-1; D is possibly TRBD1 or TRBD2 (6 bases each). CDR3 length: 15 residues. Per germline, CDR1 MGHDK and CDR2 SYGVNS. V was pared by 2 bases and J by 3 bases, with 11 bases between. The CDR3 loop reads CASSEAGGVYNEQFF. CDR3 coding DNA: TGTGCCAGCAGTGAAGCCGGGGGCGTCTACAATGAGCAGTTCTTC.

As for this clone: Other DNA sequences of this sample code for an identical CDR3. The V and J genes are TRBV18 and TRBJ2-7; D might be TRBD2 (6 bases). Per germline, CDR1 KGHSH and CDR2 LQKENI. This CDR3 spans 14 amino acids. V lost 6 bases, J lost 2 bases, and 14 bases lay in between. CDR3 loop: CASSTGGIPYEQYF. CDR3 coding DNA: TGTGCCAGCTCGACCGGGGGAATCCCCTACGAGCAGTACTTC.

The chain recombines TRBV2 with TRBJ2-1, with a weak D call TRBD1 (6 bases). Germline values: CDR1 SNHLY, CDR2 FYNNEI. V dropped 5 bases and J dropped 9 bases, with 14 bases sitting between them. The CDR3 is 13 amino acids. CDR3 loop: CASSPAVRGEQFF. The CDR3 nucleotides are TGTGCCAGCAGTCCTGCCGTCAGGGGTGAGCAGTTCTTC.

The CDR3 sequence is CASSSDRGPYEQYF. CDR3 DNA: TGTGCCAGCAGCTCGGACAGGGGACCCTACGAGCAGTACTTC. The chain uses TRBV11-2 and TRBJ2-7; 9 bases align to TRBD1. With 4 bases clipped from V and 2 bases from J, the junction kept 3 bases outside the gene matches. Looked up from germline, CDR1 is SGHAT and CDR2 is FQNNGV. The CDR3 contains 14 residues.

The genes are TRBV5-6 and TRBJ2-7, with D uncertain. In germline, CDR1 is SGHDT, CDR2 YYEEEE. This CDR3 has 14 amino acids. V lost 4 bases and J 4 bases, leaving 15 bases between the germline ends. CDR3 sequence (DNA): TGTGCCAGCAGCAGGATAAAGTCGAATTACGAGCAGTACTTC. This gives the protein CASSRIKSNYEQYF.

The chain uses TRBV15 and TRBJ2-5; 10 bases map to TRBD1. Trimming removed 3 bases from V and 7 bases from J; junction bases left unmatched: 5. CDR3 length: 14 residues. CDR1 is LNHNV, CDR2 YYDKDF, per germline (reference sequence). The CDR3 loop reads CATSRAGTGATQYF. The DNA of the CDR3 is TGTGCCACCAGCAGGGCTGGGACAGGGGCGACCCAGTACTTC.